The TCR beta chain under discussion was sequenced for a study of blood T cells in healthy people across ages. Primed by a sample-barcoded 5' primer and a J-beta primer mix, a second PCR proceeded for about 7 to 12 cycles. Each CDR3 protein gets one entry after TCRdb re-called the 5' RACE reads with MiXCR. The profile shows 600,000 to 850,000 distinct CDR3 sequences, 20% to 25% of them singletons. In germline, CDR1 is SGHTA, CDR2 FQGNSA. V was trimmed by 5 bases and J by 10 bases, leaving 18 bases between them. The CDR3 is 14 residues long. The same sample was also studied in work on T cells of mothers and their children. That source notes: In cDNA synthesis, all of the extracted RNA was used at roughly 1.5 ug per 15 ul.

The sequence derives from a boy younger than 18 in good health. Sequencing was performed on blood. The chain carries TRBV7-2 and TRBJ2-1; possibly TRBD1 or TRBD2 for D (5 bases each). The CDR3 bases are TGTGCCAGCAGCCCCGGGACGGGATCGCGGGAGCAGTTCTTC. Residues: CASSPGTGSREQFF.